Following are 21 T cell receptor beta chains from one sample sequenced in a study of graft-versus-host responses after intestinal transplantation. The table came from immunoSEQ multiplex PCR; TCRdb's copy has only in-frame clones and leaves some out. The table lists over 80,000 clones, roughly 89% of them singletons. No antigen has been assigned to these receptors. This sample comprised unstimulated CD4+ T cells sorted from spleen or lymph node cells, obtained before transplant. Receptors originate from a human donor who was the organ donor for an intestinal transplant.

This chain links TRBV19 with TRBJ1-4, with a tentative D call TRBD1 (5 bases). The germline gives CDR1 LNHDA, CDR2 SQIVND (reference sequence). The CDR3 is 14 amino acids. Trimming pared 4 bases from V and 1 base from J, leaving 7 bases between. The CDR3 sequence: CASSRGGTNEKLFF. CDR3 DNA: TGTGCCAGTAGTAGGGGGGGAACTAATGAAAAACTGTTTTTT.

The chain employs TRBV19 and TRBJ2-2; D is possibly TRBD2 (6 bases). CDR1 is LNHDA and CDR2 is SQIVND in the germline V gene (reference sequence). The CDR3 totals 16 residues. The ends were cut back, 3 bases at V and 3 bases at J, with 14 bases in the middle. CDR3 sequence (DNA): TGTGCCAGTAGTATCGCCGGGGGATGGGACACCGGGGAGCTGTTTTTT. It encodes CASSIAGGWDTGELFF.

This clone appeared once. CDR3 in amino acids: CASSFQIQYNEQFF. Here the CDR3 DNA reads TGTGCCAGCAGCTTCCAGATTCAATACAATGAGCAGTTCTTC. The V call is TRBV7-2, the J call TRBJ2-1; D gene unclear. The germline gives CDR1 SGHTA, CDR2 FQGNSA. The CDR3 runs to 14 residues. V gave up 3 bases and J gave up 4 bases, with 10 bases separating them.

This clone came up once. The chain links TRBV6-5 to TRBJ1-2; 8 bases are shared with TRBD1. This CDR3 comprises 12 residues. With V trimmed by 6 bases and J by 7 bases, 4 bases remained unmatched. Germline V gene sequence: CDR1 MNHEY, CDR2 SVGAGI. CDR3 region: CASSQGAGGYTF. The DNA of the CDR3 is TGTGCCAGCAGCCAGGGGGCAGGTGGCTACACCTTC.

V gene TRBV7-9 combines with J gene TRBJ2-7; 11 bases are a match to TRBD1. This CDR3 has 15 residues. The V and J ends lost 2 bases and 5 bases, in that order; junction bases with no gene match: 5. Germline CDR1 SEHNR, CDR2 FQNEAQ (reference sequence). In nucleotides, the CDR3 is TGTGCCAGCAGCTTACCCCGGACAGGGGGCAACGAGCAGTACTTC. It is translated as CASSLPRTGGNEQYF.

This clone was observed a single time. V is TRBV4-2 and J is TRBJ2-3, with D possibly TRBD2 on 6 matching bases. Germline lookup yields CDR1 LGHNA and CDR2 YNFKEQ. V gave up 1 base and J gave up 4 bases, with 15 bases separating them. The CDR3 is made up of 16 amino acids. This chain's CDR3 is CASSQGHGGRADTQYF. CDR3 nucleotide sequence: TGTGCCAGCAGCCAAGGGCACGGGGGAAGGGCAGATACGCAGTATTTT.

V gene TRBV7-2 combines with J gene TRBJ2-2; TRBD2 matches at 14 bases. Looked up from germline, CDR1 is SGHTA and CDR2 is FQGNSA. V gave up 3 bases and J gave up 8 bases; unmatched junction bases: 5. This CDR3 has 16 amino acids. The CDR3 loop is CASSFGTSGGEGELFF. The CDR3 nucleotides read TGTGCCAGCAGCTTTGGGACTAGCGGGGGTGAAGGGGAGCTGTTTTTT. Looking up the rest from reference TRBV7-2 and TRBJ2-2 gives the full variable domain: GAGVSQSPSNKVTEKGKDVELRCDPISGHTALYWYRQSLGQGLEFLIYFQGNSAPDKSGLPSDRFSAERTGGSVSTLTIQRTQQEDSAVYLCASSFGTSGGEGELFFGEGSRLTVL.

The CDR3 DNA reads as TGCGCCAGCAGCTATGGACACCAACCCTCTATCGGCTACACCTTC. Encoded protein: CASSYGHQPSIGYTF. The chain carries TRBV5-1 and TRBJ1-2, with D maybe TRBD1 (5 bases). Germline V gene lookup returns CDR1 SGHRS and CDR2 YFSETQ. Deletions cut 3 bases from V and 8 bases from J, with 20 bases between. The CDR3 has 15 residues.

The chain carries TRBV9 and TRBJ2-7; 7 bases match TRBD1. This CDR3 is 12 amino acids long. V trimming: 4 bases; J trimming: 3 bases; junction bases outside the gene matches: 1. Germline loops: CDR1 SGDLS, CDR2 YYNGEE. The CDR3 DNA follows: TGTGCCAGCAGCCCAGGGGGCTACGAGCAGTACTTC. Amino acids: CASSPGGYEQYF.

This sequence joins TRBV6-1 and TRBJ2-3, with 12 bases aligning to TRBD1. J gave up 2 bases and V 3 bases, and 0 bases lay outside the gene matches. The CDR3 is made up of 15 amino acids. Germline-derived CDR1 and CDR2 are MNHNS and SASEGT. CDR3 sequence reads: CASSEGQGATDTQYF. The CDR3 DNA follows: TGTGCCAGCAGTGAGGGACAGGGGGCCACAGATACGCAGTATTTT.

This chain uses TRBV7-3 with TRBJ1-1, with 9 bases matching TRBD1. CDR3 length equals 14 residues. Germline lookup yields CDR1 SGHTA and CDR2 FQGTGA. J lost 7 bases, V lost 2 bases, and 5 bases had no gene match. CDR3 nucleotides: TGTGCCAGCAGCTTAGGGACAGGGTCGGGTGAAGCTTTCTTT. Its translation is CASSLGTGSGEAFF.

This chain uses TRBV30 with TRBJ2-7; maybe TRBD2 (5 bases). The CDR3 consists of 13 residues. In germline, CDR1 is GTSNPN, CDR2 SVGIG (reference sequence). V lost 3 bases and J 2 bases, leaving 11 bases between the germline ends. CDR3: CAWRKDSPYEQYF. The CDR3 DNA sequence: TGTGCCTGGAGAAAGGACTCTCCCTACGAGCAGTACTTC.

The gene calls are TRBV28 and TRBJ1-2, with 8 bases aligning to TRBD1. Unmatched junction bases numbered 3, after V lost 6 bases and J lost 6 bases. In germline, CDR1 is MDHEN, CDR2 SYDVKM. This CDR3 comprises 12 residues. CDR3 in DNA: TGTGCCAGCAGGGACAGGGTCCATGGCTACACCTTC. It specifies CASRDRVHGYTF.

The chain carries TRBV9 and TRBJ2-3; D call uncertain. CDR3 length: 12 amino acids. Germline-derived CDR1 and CDR2 are SGDLS and YYNGEE. Trimming took 4 bases from V and 3 from J, leaving 6 bases between them. The CDR3 nucleotides read TGTGCCAGCAGCCCCGTAACAGATACGCAGTATTTT. The encoded protein is CASSPVTDTQYF.

This chain connects TRBV7-2 to TRBJ1-2; possible D gene TRBD1, 5 bases. Germline CDR1 SGHTA, CDR2 FQGNSA. Trimming removed 0 bases from V and 4 bases from J, with 12 bases in between. The CDR3 runs 15 residues. CDR3 in DNA: TGTGCCAGCAGCTTAGCGGGCGGGGACGGCTATGGCTACACCTTC. As protein: CASSLAGGDGYGYTF.

The chain combines TRBV10-3 with TRBJ1-2; TRBD1 matches at 9 bases. This CDR3 is 18 amino acids long. Germline lookup yields CDR1 ENHRY and CDR2 SYGVKD. V lost 3 bases and J lost 4; bases outside the gene matches: 15. The CDR3 sequence is CAISESPRARDRAYGYTF. As DNA, the CDR3 is TGTGCCATCAGTGAATCCCCACGGGCGCGGGACAGGGCCTATGGCTACACCTTC.

The chain recombines TRBV9 with TRBJ2-7; 8 bases match TRBD1. Germline lookup yields CDR1 SGDLS and CDR2 YYNGEE. The CDR3 covers 15 residues. V shed 2 bases, J shed 2 bases, and the junction held 6 bases outside the gene matches. The CDR3 is CASSVGTGSTYEQYF. As DNA, the CDR3 is TGTGCCAGCAGCGTTGGGACAGGTTCTACCTACGAGCAGTACTTC.

V and J are TRBV29-1 and TRBJ1-2, with 7 bases identical to TRBD1. Trimming cost V 0 bases and J 7 bases; bases outside gene matches: 14. CDR1 and CDR2 (germline): SQVTM, ANQGSEA. The CDR3 consists of 16 residues. The CDR3 here is CSVEDYARRGLAGYTF. CDR3 bases: TGCAGCGTTGAAGATTATGCGCGCAGGGGGTTGGCTGGCTACACCTTC.

The chain has TRBV4-1 and TRBJ1-6; possible D gene TRBD1, 5 bases. This CDR3 region has 16 residues. V gave up 1 base and J gave up 7 bases, with 14 bases separating them. From germline, CDR1 is MGHRA and CDR2 YSYEKL. This CDR3 reads CASSQGPVGANSPLHF. The DNA of the CDR3 is TGCGCCAGCAGCCAAGGCCCGGTAGGGGCCAATTCACCCCTCCACTTT.

The rearrangement joins TRBV4-2 to TRBJ1-2; possible D gene TRBD1, 5 bases. Germline V lookup: CDR1 LGHNA, CDR2 YNFKEQ. V was pared by 1 base and J by 4 bases, with 13 bases between. This CDR3 has 15 amino acids. CDR3 DNA: TGTGCCAGCAGCCAAGCCGCGGGACTCCCCTATGGCTACACCTTC. It translates to CASSQAAGLPYGYTF.

The genes are TRBV9 and TRBJ2-7; 13 bases line up with TRBD2. The V gene end was trimmed by 4 bases and the J gene end by 5 bases; junction bases not matched to a gene: 9. The CDR3 totals 16 residues. Germline V gene sequence: CDR1 SGDLS, CDR2 YYNGEE. CDR3 sequence: CASSLRPTSGGDEQYF. DNA for the CDR3: TGTGCCAGCAGCCTGCGCCCTACTAGCGGGGGGGACGAGCAGTACTTC.